The 16 T cell receptor beta chains presented below share a single source sample, sequenced in a study of T cell changes during pregnancy in multiple sclerosis (dated by TCRdb to the late 2010s). The method was the immunoSEQ multiplex PCR assay. TCRdb provides this immuneACCESS table in a form limited to in-frame rearrangements. Some clones are lacking; in checked studies, under half of them reflect an unresolved V gene, and why the rest are absent is not known. The sample table lists some 30,000 clones, 85% to 90% of them with a count of one. The ten top clones hold around 8.3% of the sample. The sample consisted of CD8+ T cells from peripheral blood mononuclear cells, taken before pregnancy. The origin of the receptors is a female donor with multiple sclerosis, enrolled in a pregnancy study.

The rearrangement joins TRBV11-2 to TRBJ2-5; 10 bases are shared with TRBD2. Germline CDR1 SGHAT, CDR2 FQNNGV. Unmatched junction bases numbered 3, after V lost 0 bases and J lost 2 bases. The CDR3 totals 16 residues. CDR3 protein: CASSLEASGGQETQYF. Written as DNA, the CDR3 is TGTGCCAGCAGCTTAGAGGCTAGCGGGGGTCAAGAGACCCAGTACTTC.

CDR3 sequence (DNA): TGTGCCAGCAGCCTCACTAGCGGGGGGGCCGGTGAGCAGTTCTTC. The encoded protein is CASSLTSGGAGEQFF. The rearrangement links TRBV11-2 to TRBJ2-1; 13 positions match TRBD2. Per the germline V gene, CDR1 is SGHAT and CDR2 is FQNNGV. Trimming at V came to 5 bases and at J to 9 bases, leaving 7 bases not matched to a gene. The CDR3 loop spans 15 amino acids. The full variable domain, in which reference TRBV11-2 and TRBJ2-1 provide the parts outside the CDR3, is EAGVAQSPRYKIIEKRQSVAFWCNPISGHATLYWYQQILGQGPKLLIQFQNNGVVDDSQLPKDRFSAERLKGVDSTLKIQPAKLEDSAVYLCASSLTSGGAGEQFFGPGTRLTVL.

The chain joins TRBV5-6 to TRBJ1-1; 7 bases line up with TRBD1. The junction had 4 bases not matched to a gene; V was cut back by 4 bases and J by 10 bases. This CDR3 has 11 amino acids. CDR1 and CDR2 from the germline V gene are SGHDT and YYEEEE. The DNA for the CDR3 is TGTGCCAGCAGCCTGAGGGGGCGAGCTTTCTTT. Protein product: CASSLRGRAFF.

The V call is TRBV6-7, the J call TRBJ1-4, with D possibly matching TRBD1 (5 bases). TRBV6-7 qualifies as an ORF whose function is uncertain. V was shortened by 0 bases and J by 7 bases, with 12 bases between the two germline ends. The CDR3 extends over 15 amino acids. The DNA of the CDR3 is TGTGCCAGCAGTTACTCGCGGGGCCTAGGTGAAAAACTGTTTTTT. Translating it yields CASSYSRGLGEKLFF.

This chain links TRBV6-5 with TRBJ1-1; D is unclear. V gave up 0 bases and J gave up 1 base, with 3 bases separating them. This CDR3 region has 13 residues. From germline, CDR1 is MNHEY and CDR2 SVGAGI. The CDR3 here is CASSYSWNTEAFF. CDR3 coding DNA: TGTGCCAGCAGTTACTCCTGGAACACTGAAGCTTTCTTT.

This clone came up a few times. The CDR3 nucleotides are TGTGCCACCAGCAGGGACATTAGCTCTGGGGCCAACGTCCTGACTTTC. Translating it yields CATSRDISSGANVLTF. This rearrangement joins TRBV15 to TRBJ2-6, with D maybe TRBD1 (5 bases). Per germline, CDR1 LNHNV and CDR2 YYDKDF (reference sequence). The V end lost 3 bases, the J end lost 0 bases, and 9 bases lay between the germline ends. This CDR3 region has 16 residues.

The chain combines TRBV5-1 with TRBJ2-1; 8 bases line up with TRBD2. Losses at the gene ends were 7 bases for V and 0 bases for J; bases not matched to a gene: 6. The CDR3 is 15 residues long. The germline CDR1 and CDR2 sequences are SGHRS and YFSETQ. The CDR3 loop reads CASFQRGSSYNEQFF. In nucleotides, the CDR3 is TGCGCCAGCTTCCAGCGGGGGAGCTCCTACAATGAGCAGTTCTTC.

J is TRBJ2-1 and V is TRBV6-5, with 9 nucleotides matching TRBD2. The CDR3 length is 16 residues. Per the germline V gene, CDR1 is MNHEY and CDR2 is SVGAGI. V trimming: 0 bases; J trimming: 2 bases; junction bases outside the gene matches: 2. The CDR3 bases are TGTGCCAGCAGTTACTCGGCGGGGGGGACCTACAATGAGCAGTTCTTC. It specifies CASSYSAGGTYNEQFF.

The V call is TRBV4-3, the J call TRBJ2-6; 8 nucleotides agree with TRBD1. V was pared by 1 base and J by 4 bases, with 3 bases of the junction left unmatched. Germline loops: CDR1 LGHNA, CDR2 YSLEER. CDR3 size: 16 residues. CDR3 region: CASSQGTGTGANVLTF. As DNA, the CDR3 is TGCGCCAGCAGCCAAGGGACAGGGACAGGGGCCAACGTCCTGACTTTC.

This clone is a singleton in its sample. This chain connects TRBV6-5 to TRBJ2-7; D is perhaps TRBD1 (5 bases). Germline V gene sequence: CDR1 MNHEY, CDR2 SVGAGI. CDR3 size: 15 residues. V lost 4 bases to trimming and J lost 3 bases, with 16 bases between them. The CDR3 DNA sequence: TGTGCCAGCAGTTCGCCGACGCAGGGTGACTACGAGCAGTACTTC. This codes for CASSSPTQGDYEQYF.

J is TRBJ1-1 and V is TRBV6-5; 10 bases match TRBD1. Per the germline V gene, CDR1 is MNHEY and CDR2 is SVGAGI. The trim removed 1 base at V and 6 bases at J, leaving 5 bases unmatched. The CDR3 spans 15 residues. The CDR3: CASSYWDRGTAEAFF. CDR3 in DNA: TGTGCCAGCAGTTACTGGGACAGGGGAACGGCTGAAGCTTTCTTT.

This clone occurred a few times. The chain recombines TRBV7-9 with TRBJ1-1; no firm D call. The CDR3 is 14 amino acids. V shed 3 bases and J shed 4 bases, with 12 bases lying between them. CDR1 is SEHNR and CDR2 is FQNEAQ in the germline V gene (reference sequence). CDR3 protein: CASSFLREGTEAFF. In DNA form, the CDR3 reads TGTGCCAGCAGCTTTTTAAGGGAGGGCACTGAAGCTTTCTTT.

J is TRBJ1-6 and V is TRBV13, with D perhaps TRBD1 (5 bases). Germline CDR1 and CDR2: PRHDT and FYEKMQ (reference sequence). The CDR3 is 18 amino acids. V shed 0 bases and J shed 6 bases, with 18 bases lying between them. The CDR3 sequence is CASSLGPGWGTFNSPLHF. The DNA for the CDR3 is TGTGCCAGCAGCTTAGGCCCGGGTTGGGGCACCTTTAATTCACCCCTCCACTTT.

This rearrangement joins TRBV5-6 to TRBJ1-3; D not resolved. The CDR3 covers 16 residues. Trimming left V 4 bases short and J 0 bases short, with 14 bases between. Germline V gives CDR1 SGHDT, CDR2 YYEEEE. CDR3 residues: CASSLWAESSGNTIYF. CDR3 bases: TGTGCCAGCAGCCTTTGGGCAGAAAGCTCTGGAAACACCATATATTTT. Full variable domain (remainder filled in from reference TRBV5-6 and TRBJ1-3): DAGVTQSPTHLIKTRGQQVTLRCSPKSGHDTVSWYQQALGQGPQFIFQYYEEEERQRGNFPDRFSGHQFPNYSSELNVNALLLGDSALYLCASSLWAESSGNTIYFGEGSWLTVV.

The chain links TRBV6-5 to TRBJ1-2; D might be TRBD1 (5 bases). V was cut by 0 bases and J by 2 bases, with 7 bases left in between. Germline CDR1 reads MNHEY; CDR2 reads SVGAGI. The CDR3 totals 14 residues. The CDR3 here is CASSYSEGNYGYTF. In DNA form, the CDR3 reads TGTGCCAGCAGTTACTCGGAGGGGAACTATGGCTACACCTTC.

V and J are TRBV21-1 and TRBJ1-2; the table assigns TRBD1, which was not confirmed against the DNA. TRBV21-1 is termed a pseudogene. The CDR3 sequence is 15 residues long. CDR3 DNA sequence: TGTGCCAGCAGCTTTCGGACAGGGATTAACTATGGCTACACCTTC. This sequence encodes CASSFRTGINYGYTF.